A single TCR beta chain is shown here with its context. The data are from a study of tumour-infiltrating T cells in Burkitt lymphoma. Some clones are missing from TCRdb's copy, which holds only in-frame ones; the method was immunoSEQ multiplex PCR. The sample includes about 1,600 clones, more than 40% seen only once; the top ten take over 2%. Losses at the gene ends were 4 bases for V and 2 bases for J; bases not matched to a gene: 7. The CDR3 is made up of 16 amino acids. The germline V gene has CDR1 SGHRS and CDR2 YFSETQ. Sequencing input: tumor tissue. This TCR derives from a human donor with Burkitt lymphoma. This chain uses TRBV5-1 with TRBJ1-4; 8 positions agree with TRBD1. The CDR3 reads CASSKGQGATNEKLFF. The CDR3 coding sequence is TGCGCCAGCAGCAAAGGACAGGGTGCCACTAATGAAAAACTGTTTTTT.